The 18 T cell receptor beta chains below were found in one sample sequenced in a study of T-cell reconstitution after alpha-beta-depleted transplantation in children listed by TCRdb under 2016. The treatment or condition label for this specimen denotes: allogeneic hematopoietic cell transplantation with graft depleted of TCRalphabeta T cells and CD19 B cells. The library came from PCR. Sequenced using an Illumina HiSeq 2500. Molecular barcoding was employed in the preparation of TCR libraries, with unique molecular identifiers being used to normalize TCRbeta repertoire quantification. The public reads were reprocessed in TCRdb via fastp at Q25 and MiXCR, keeping in-frame beta chains. CDR3 protein sequences are deduplicated, and each keeps its most common genes and DNA. This sample gives approximately 82,000 distinct CDR3 sequences in total; about a sixth of them show up just once. Clones ranked in the top ten supply around a fifth of the sample.

The specimen comprised PBMCs, mostly from graft donor cells, sampled 180 days after TCRalphabeta/CD19-depleted stem cell transplant. The receptor set was obtained from a male patient aged 2 to 9 who had a stem cell transplant for acute lymphoblastic leukemia, so the T cells may come from the graft donor.

Ten or more counts support this clonotype. The V gene is TRBV5-6, the J gene TRBJ2-5; D is unresolved. The CDR3 consists of 14 residues. The germline V gene encodes CDR1 SGHDT and CDR2 YYEEEE. V gave up 0 bases and J gave up 0 bases, with 6 bases separating them. The CDR3 region has the DNA TGTGCCAGCAGCTTGGGAACATACCAAGAGACCCAGTACTTC. Translation: CASSLGTYQETQYF.

This chain uses TRBV11-2 with TRBJ2-2; a possible D gene is TRBD1 (6 bases). V gave up 4 bases and J gave up 2 bases, with 17 bases separating them. This CDR3 spans 17 amino acids. Looked up from germline, CDR1 is SGHAT and CDR2 is FQNNGV. CDR3 sequence reads: CASSSTGVGANTGELFF. The CDR3 bases are TGTGCCAGCAGCTCGACCGGGGTGGGGGCCAACACCGGGGAGCTGTTTTTT.

The table lists this clonotype with many counts. The rearrangement uses TRBV20-1 and TRBJ2-1; possibly TRBD2 for D (5 bases). Germline CDR1 reads DFQATT; CDR2 reads SNEGSKA (reference sequence). V was pared by 7 bases and J by 5 bases, with 12 bases between. This CDR3 has 12 amino acids. CDR3 amino acids: CSVPGLNNEQFF. The CDR3 DNA sequence: TGCAGTGTCCCAGGACTGAACAATGAGCAGTTCTTC.

V and J are TRBV20-1 and TRBJ2-5; 14 bases fit TRBD2. The CDR3 is 19 amino acids. V shed 1 base, J shed 2 bases, and the junction held 12 bases outside the gene matches. Germline lookup yields CDR1 DFQATT and CDR2 SNEGSKA (reference sequence). CDR3 bases: TGCAGTGCTAGAGTCCCCCCTGGGACTAGCGGGGGACCACAAGAGACCCAGTACTTC. This gives the protein CSARVPPGTSGGPQETQYF.

This clonotype was counted ten times or more. V usage is TRBV20-1 and J usage is TRBJ1-1; 10 bases align to TRBD1. J was trimmed by 2 bases and V by 3 bases; bases with no gene match: 6. Germline V gives CDR1 DFQATT, CDR2 SNEGSKA (reference sequence). The length of the CDR3 is 15 residues. In nucleotides, the CDR3 is TGCAGTGCTAGCATTAGGGACAGGGGAAACACTGAAGCTTTCTTT. Protein product: CSASIRDRGNTEAFF.

By sample fraction, this clonotype is medium-sized. The rearrangement uses TRBV7-2 and TRBJ2-3; D perhaps matches TRBD1 (6 bases). Trimming removed 5 bases from V and 0 bases from J, with 9 bases in between. The CDR3 is 14 amino acids. From germline, CDR1 is SGHTA and CDR2 FQGNSA. Here the CDR3 reads CASSPGHSTDTQYF. CDR3 bases: TGTGCCAGCAGCCCGGGACACAGCACAGATACGCAGTATTTT.

This sequence joins TRBV4-2 and TRBJ2-2, with TRBD2 matching over 13 bases. CDR1 and CDR2 (germline): LGHNA, YNFKEQ. The CDR3 loop spans 16 amino acids. The V gene end was trimmed by 6 bases and the J gene end by 6 bases; junction bases not matched to a gene: 7. This CDR3 reads CASRQTSGGGPGELFF. The CDR3 DNA is TGTGCCAGCAGACAAACTAGCGGGGGGGGGCCCGGGGAGCTGTTTTTT.

This clonotype has a handful of counts. This chain joins TRBV5-5 and TRBJ2-7; D gene ambiguous. Germline-derived CDR1 and CDR2 are SGHKS and YYEKEE (reference sequence). V was cut by 4 bases and J by 3 bases, with 14 bases left in between. This CDR3 contains 14 residues. In DNA form, the CDR3 reads TGTGCCAGCAGCGTTCCGAGCATAGGCTACGAGCAGTACTTC. Residues: CASSVPSIGYEQYF.

The table lists this clonotype with many counts. The chain joins TRBV28 to TRBJ2-7, with 7 bases lining up with TRBD1. CDR3 length: 15 amino acids. Germline V lookup: CDR1 MDHEN, CDR2 SYDVKM. The V gene end was trimmed by 5 bases and the J gene end by 1 base; junction bases not matched to a gene: 8. CDR3 bases: TGTGCCAGCAGTCTCCGGGACAGAAGGTCCTACGAGCAGTACTTC. Translation gives CASSLRDRRSYEQYF. Supplemented by reference TRBV28 and TRBJ2-7, the full variable domain reads DVKVTQSSRYLVKRTGEKVFLECVQDMDHENMFWYRQDPGLGLRLIYFSYDVKMKEKGDIPEGYSVSREKKERFSLILESASTNQTSMYLCASSLRDRRSYEQYFGPGTRLTVT.

The chain carries TRBV6-5 and TRBJ2-7; 15 nucleotides align to TRBD2. Trimming cost V 0 bases and J 4 bases; bases outside gene matches: 4. CDR1 and CDR2 (germline): MNHEY, SVGAGI. This CDR3 spans 17 amino acids. The CDR3 here is CASSYSGLAGGRYEQYF. The CDR3 DNA reads as TGTGCCAGCAGTTACTCCGGACTAGCGGGGGGGCGATACGAGCAGTACTTC.

The chain combines TRBV2 with TRBJ2-1; no clear D. The CDR3 is 12 residues long. Trimming removed 4 bases from V and 5 bases from J, with 6 bases in between. Germline assignment: CDR1 SNHLY and CDR2 FYNNEI. The CDR3 DNA sequence: TGTGCCAGCAGTGCCCTGAACAATGAGCAGTTCTTC. Its translation is CASSALNNEQFF.

The rearrangement joins TRBV12-3 or TRBV12-4 to TRBJ2-1, with a tentative D call TRBD2 (5 bases). Trimming pared 6 bases from V and 2 bases from J, leaving 17 bases between. The CDR3 totals 16 residues. The CDR3 reads CASRDLAIWAYNEQFF. Here the CDR3 DNA reads TGTGCCAGCAGAGACCTAGCCATATGGGCCTACAATGAGCAGTTCTTC.

This clonotype was counted many times. The rearrangement links TRBV5-1 to TRBJ1-1; 7 nucleotides agree with TRBD1. V gave up 4 bases and J gave up 6 bases; unmatched junction bases: 9. CDR1 SGHRS and CDR2 YFSETQ come from the germline V gene. The CDR3 is 14 residues long. The CDR3 region is CASSLDRQVAEAFF. The CDR3 DNA sequence: TGCGCCAGCAGCCTGGACAGGCAGGTCGCTGAAGCTTTCTTT. The whole variable domain, filled in from reference TRBV5-1 and TRBJ1-1, reads KAGVTQTPRYLIKTRGQQVTLSCSPISGHRSVSWYQQTPGQGLQFLFEYFSETQRNKGNFPGRFSGRQFSNSRSEMNVSTLELGDSALYLCASSLDRQVAEAFFGQGTRLTVV.

The J gene is TRBJ1-1, the V gene TRBV23-1; D unclear. TRBV23-1 is treated as an ORF (open reading frame) with a function not yet certain. The CDR3 sequence is 14 residues long. Trimming cost V 2 bases and J 4 bases, with 11 bases left between them. As DNA, the CDR3 is TGCGCCAGCAGTCAAACCGGTCCGGGCACTGAAGCTTTCTTT. Translated, it gives CASSQTGPGTEAFF.

This clonotype was counted many times. The V call is TRBV7-9, the J call TRBJ2-7; D perhaps matches TRBD1 (6 bases). The V end lost 4 bases, the J end lost 6 bases, and 19 bases lay between the germline ends. This CDR3 spans 15 amino acids. Germline V gene sequence: CDR1 SEHNR, CDR2 FQNEAQ (reference sequence). CDR3 nucleotides: TGTGCCAGCAGCTGGGGGACATGGGTGCAGCGCGAGCAGTACTTC. This translates into CASSWGTWVQREQYF. Combining the CDR3 with reference TRBV7-9 and TRBJ2-7 gives the whole variable domain DTGVSQNPRHKITKRGQNVTFRCDPISEHNRLYWYRQTLGQGPEFLTYFQNEAQLEKSRLLSDRFSAERPKGSFSTLEIQRTEQGDSAMYLCASSWGTWVQREQYFGPGTRLTVT.

V and J are TRBV5-1 and TRBJ2-7; 10 bases align to TRBD2. The CDR3 covers 16 residues. The germline CDR1 and CDR2 sequences are SGHRS and YFSETQ. J gave up 5 bases and V 4 bases, and 12 bases lay outside the gene matches. The CDR3 DNA reads as TGCGCCAGCAGCGCTGGAGGTAGCGGGGGGCTAAACGAGCAGTACTTC. Amino acid sequence: CASSAGGSGGLNEQYF.

This clonotype has only a few counts. The chain employs TRBV7-6 and TRBJ2-7; D is ambiguous. The V end was cut by 5 bases, the J end by 3 bases, with 11 bases between. The CDR3 runs 13 residues. Looked up from germline, CDR1 is SGHVS and CDR2 is FNYEAQ. Written as DNA, the CDR3 is TGTGCCAGCAGCGTTGACATCGACTACGAGCAGTACTTC. Translation gives CASSVDIDYEQYF. Complete variable domain (other parts from reference TRBV7-6 and TRBJ2-7): GAGVSQSPRYKVTKRGQDVALRCDPISGHVSLYWYRQALGQGPEFLTYFNYEAQQDKSGLPNDRFSAERPEGSISTLTIQRTEQRDSAMYRCASSVDIDYEQYFGPGTRLTVT.

This clonotype was counted a few times. The chain uses TRBV25-1 and TRBJ1-2, with D perhaps TRBD1 (6 bases). CDR1 is MGHDK, CDR2 SYGVNS, per germline. The CDR3 is 16 amino acids. Between the trimmed V and J ends, which lost 2 bases and 0 bases, there was a span of 13 bases. The CDR3 loop reads CASSEIGGLPNYGYTF. The CDR3 DNA sequence: TGTGCCAGCAGTGAAATTGGGGGGCTCCCTAACTATGGCTACACCTTC.